One and the same sample provided the 26 T cell receptor beta chains below, sequenced in a study of T-cell memory formation after mild COVID-19. TCRdb reprocessed the 5' RACE reads via MiXCR and lists one record per CDR3 protein. The data hold fewer than 350,000 distinct CDR3 sequences, with 13% to 15% observed a single time. Sequences were obtained from PBMCs or a T cell subset sorted from them (not recorded which). The receptors derive from a man aged 18 to 29 who had mild COVID-19 (a few samples of this study predate the infection). Cell type and time point are not known.

The chain employs TRBV5-1 and TRBJ1-3; 9 bases match TRBD1. This CDR3 has 15 amino acids. Germline CDR1 and CDR2: SGHRS and YFSETQ. The trim removed 4 bases at V and 4 bases at J, leaving 6 bases unmatched. The CDR3 bases are TGCGCCAGCAGCGGCGGACAGGGGACGGGAAACACCATATATTTT. Amino acids: CASSGGQGTGNTIYF.

This clonotype has a handful of counts. The rearrangement links TRBV20-1 to TRBJ2-2; D not resolved. The germline V and J ends were trimmed by 6 bases and 1 base, with 12 bases remaining between them. Germline V gene lookup returns CDR1 DFQATT and CDR2 SNEGSKA (reference sequence). This CDR3 contains 14 residues. DNA of the CDR3: TGCAGTGCCCCCCGGAGTCTGAACACCGGGGAGCTGTTTTTT. The encoded protein is CSAPRSLNTGELFF.

This clonotype was counted between two and nine times. This chain connects TRBV6-5 to TRBJ1-5, with D maybe TRBD1 (6 bases). The germline CDR1 and CDR2 sequences are MNHEY and SVGAGI. The CDR3 covers 14 residues. V shed 7 bases and J shed 2 bases, with 12 bases lying between them. This chain's CDR3 is CASKGGGGNQPQHF. CDR3 in DNA: TGTGCCAGCAAGGGTGGGGGCGGCAATCAGCCCCAGCATTTT.

The CDR3 nucleotides read TGCGCCAGCAACCACAAACCAGACCAAGAGACCCAGTACTTC. As protein: CASNHKPDQETQYF. This sequence joins TRBV5-1 and TRBJ2-5; D not certain. Germline CDR1 reads SGHRS; CDR2 reads YFSETQ. The CDR3 has 14 amino acids. Trimming pared 6 bases from V and 0 bases from J, leaving 12 bases between.

This clonotype was detected a few times. The CDR3 reads CASSFLDRGDYGYTF. As DNA, the CDR3 is TGTGCCAGCAGCTTTCTTGACAGGGGAGACTATGGCTACACCTTC. The rearrangement uses TRBV5-4 and TRBJ1-2; 8 bases align to TRBD1. V lost 2 bases and J lost 3; bases outside the gene matches: 6. Per germline, CDR1 SGHNT and CDR2 YYREEE (reference sequence). There are 15 residues in the CDR3.

The chain carries TRBV27 and TRBJ1-4; maybe TRBD1 (5 bases). Germline V gives CDR1 MNHEY, CDR2 SMNVEV (reference sequence). The CDR3 covers 15 residues. V was trimmed by 6 bases and J by 8 bases, leaving 19 bases between them. As DNA, the CDR3 is TGTGCCAGCAGCCCCTTTTCCTCACAGGCCGAAAAACTGTTTTTT. It translates to CASSPFSSQAEKLFF. The variable domain in full, completed from reference TRBV27 and TRBJ1-4, reads EAQVTQNPRYLITVTGKKLTVTCSQNMNHEYMSWYRQDPGLGLRQIYYSMNVEVTDKGDVPEGYKVSRKEKRNFPLILESPSPNQTSLYFCASSPFSSQAEKLFFGSGTQLSVL.

This clonotype was counted ten times or more. The V gene is TRBV27, the J gene TRBJ2-5; D perhaps matches TRBD2 (5 bases). The CDR3 consists of 13 residues. In germline, CDR1 is MNHEY, CDR2 SMNVEV (reference sequence). V lost 6 bases to trimming and J lost 4 bases, with 12 bases between them. Here the CDR3 reads CASSSRGRETQYF. The CDR3 bases are TGTGCCAGCAGCTCGAGAGGGAGAGAGACCCAGTACTTC.

This clonotype was seen only a few times. V is TRBV28 and J is TRBJ1-5; no clear D. The ends were cut back, 5 bases at V and 5 bases at J, with 7 bases in the middle. CDR1 MDHEN and CDR2 SYDVKM come from the germline V gene. This CDR3 has 12 amino acids. The CDR3 DNA is TGTGCCAGCAGTCCCTCAGATCAGCCCCAGCATTTT. This translates into CASSPSDQPQHF.

This clonotype was counted between two and nine times. The chain carries TRBV5-4 and TRBJ2-1; no clear D gene. Germline V gene sequence: CDR1 SGHNT, CDR2 YYREEE (reference sequence). V gave up 6 bases and J gave up 6 bases, with 13 bases separating them. The CDR3 is 13 amino acids. The CDR3 region is CASNLYSRNEQFF. DNA for the CDR3: TGTGCCAGCAACCTTTACAGCCGCAATGAGCAGTTCTTC.

This clonotype was seen more than once but under ten times. The chain carries TRBV4-2 and TRBJ1-2, with D possibly TRBD1 on 5 matching bases. Germline V gene lookup returns CDR1 LGHNA and CDR2 YNFKEQ. This CDR3 spans 16 amino acids. V lost 0 bases, J lost 3 bases, and 14 bases lay in between. The CDR3 protein is CASSQDSRGDHYGYTF. CDR3 nucleotides: TGTGCCAGCAGCCAAGATTCGAGGGGCGATCACTATGGCTACACCTTC.

This clonotype was counted between two and nine times. The V and J genes are TRBV6-1 and TRBJ2-3; TRBD2 agrees at 14 bases. The V segment lost 8 bases and the J segment 0 bases; nucleotides outside the gene matches: 7. Germline-derived CDR1 and CDR2 are MNHNS and SASEGT. The CDR3 extends over 17 amino acids. The CDR3 DNA reads TGTGCCAGCCCCGGGACTAGCGGGGGTTCTAGCACAGATACGCAGTATTTT. This encodes CASPGTSGGSSTDTQYF.

This clonotype was recorded a few times. This chain links TRBV2 with TRBJ2-2, with 11 nucleotides matching TRBD2. This CDR3 region has 15 residues. The germline V gene encodes CDR1 SNHLY and CDR2 FYNNEI. Trimming at V came to 7 bases and at J to 0 bases, leaving 1 base not matched to a gene. The CDR3 is CASKTSGANTGELFF. The CDR3 coding sequence is TGTGCCAGCAAGACTAGCGGGGCGAACACCGGGGAGCTGTTTTTT.

CDR3 DNA: TGTGCCAGCAGCTTCTCTGAGTCTTCACCCCTCCACTTT. It specifies CASSFSESSPLHF. This chain joins TRBV7-6 and TRBJ1-6; D call uncertain. V was clipped by 3 bases and J by 9 bases, with 9 bases between them. This CDR3 is 13 amino acids long. CDR1 is SGHVS and CDR2 is FNYEAQ in the germline V gene.

This clonotype appeared a few times. The chain is built from TRBV19 and TRBJ1-5, with 9 bases that match TRBD1. CDR1 LNHDA and CDR2 SQIVND come from the germline V gene (reference sequence). V shed 5 bases, J shed 2 bases, and the junction held 7 bases outside the gene matches. This CDR3 is built from 16 residues. CDR3 sequence: CASSPRTGAGNQPQHF. The CDR3 DNA follows: TGTGCCAGTAGTCCCCGGACAGGGGCTGGCAATCAGCCCCAGCATTTT.

This rearrangement joins TRBV10-3 to TRBJ1-1; D remains ambiguous. Trimming removed 0 bases from V and 3 bases from J, with 8 bases in between. CDR3 length: 14 amino acids. Germline V lookup: CDR1 ENHRY, CDR2 SYGVKD. The CDR3 nucleotides read TGTGCCATCAGTGAGTCGTCGGGGTACACTGAAGCTTTCTTT. Translating gives CAISESSGYTEAFF.

This clonotype was found many times. The genes are TRBV2 and TRBJ2-5; D unresolved. The germline CDR1 and CDR2 sequences are SNHLY and FYNNEI. V dropped 6 bases and J dropped 2 bases, with 7 bases sitting between them. The CDR3 spans 12 residues. The CDR3 sequence: CASRKDQETQYF. In nucleotides, the CDR3 is TGTGCCAGCAGGAAAGATCAAGAGACCCAGTACTTC.

The rearrangement links TRBV9 to TRBJ2-7; 8 bases are shared with TRBD1. CDR1 SGDLS and CDR2 YYNGEE come from the germline V gene. V lost 0 bases and J lost 1; bases outside the gene matches: 6. The CDR3 consists of 16 residues. The CDR3 nucleotides read TGTGCCAGCAGCGTAGGCGGAGGACAGGGTTCCTACGAGCAGTACTTC. It specifies CASSVGGGQGSYEQYF.

The rearrangement links TRBV7-6 to TRBJ2-5, with a tentative D call TRBD1 (5 bases). The V gene's germline CDR1 is SGHVS and CDR2 FNYEAQ. V shed 1 base and J shed 4 bases, with 10 bases lying between them. This CDR3 is built from 14 residues. The CDR3 spells CASSLGGAPETQYF. As DNA, the CDR3 is TGTGCCAGCAGCTTAGGGGGCGCCCCAGAGACCCAGTACTTC.

The chain employs TRBV20-1 and TRBJ2-2, with TRBD2 matching 9 bases. Losses at the gene ends were 1 base for V and 5 bases for J; bases not matched to a gene: 11. The CDR3 runs to 17 residues. Germline V gives CDR1 DFQATT, CDR2 SNEGSKA (reference sequence). CDR3 residues: CSARAKGLARWTGELFF. The CDR3 DNA reads TGCAGTGCTAGAGCCAAGGGACTAGCCAGGTGGACCGGGGAGCTGTTTTTT.

This clonotype has only a few counts. The V gene is TRBV9, the J gene TRBJ2-2; tentatively, D is TRBD2 (5 bases). Per germline, CDR1 SGDLS and CDR2 YYNGEE. This CDR3 contains 17 residues. V dropped 2 bases and J dropped 0 bases, with 14 bases sitting between them. The CDR3 nucleotides read TGTGCCAGCAGCGTTCCCGGGATGGGAGCGAACACCGGGGAGCTGTTTTTT. Protein product: CASSVPGMGANTGELFF.

This clonotype has ten or more counts. The rearrangement joins TRBV11-2 to TRBJ2-7; 7 bases map to TRBD2. Trimming at V came to 1 base and at J to 6 bases, leaving 6 bases not matched to a gene. This CDR3 is 14 amino acids long. Germline V CDR1 and CDR2: SGHAT, FQNNGV. Here the CDR3 reads CASSLVEGRGEQYF. The CDR3, as DNA: TGTGCCAGCAGCTTAGTCGAGGGGAGGGGCGAGCAGTACTTC.

This clonotype has more than one count but fewer than ten. The chain carries TRBV7-8 and TRBJ1-5, with D hard to call. This CDR3 has 14 residues. In germline, CDR1 is SGHVS, CDR2 FQNEAQ. The V end was cut by 3 bases, the J end by 5 bases, with 11 bases between. The CDR3 DNA sequence: TGTGCCAGCAGCTTGCGGGCGGGGTATCAGCCCCAGCATTTT. Its protein is CASSLRAGYQPQHF. Looking up the rest from reference TRBV7-8 and TRBJ1-5 gives the full variable domain: GAGVSQSPRYKVAKRGQDVALRCDPISGHVSLFWYQQALGQGPEFLTYFQNEAQLDKSGLPSDRFFAERPEGSVSTLKIQRTQQEDSAVYLCASSLRAGYQPQHFGDGTRLSIL.

This chain uses TRBV6-6 with TRBJ2-7, with 8 positions matching TRBD1. The CDR3 sequence is 16 residues long. CDR1 MNHNY and CDR2 SVGAGI come from the germline V gene (reference sequence). J gave up 2 bases and V 6 bases, and 12 bases lay outside the gene matches. The CDR3 sequence: CASRFSGDRRAYEQYF. The CDR3 DNA follows: TGTGCCAGCAGATTCTCCGGGGACAGGAGGGCCTACGAGCAGTACTTC.

V is TRBV6-6 and J is TRBJ1-1, with 7 bases lining up with TRBD1. The CDR3 is 13 amino acids. The ends lost 6 bases at V and 4 bases at J; junction bases unmatched: 5. CDR1 is MNHNY, CDR2 SVGAGI, per germline (reference sequence). The DNA for the CDR3 is TGTGCCAGCAGACAGACAGGGTCCACTGAAGCTTTCTTT. Encoded protein: CASRQTGSTEAFF.

This clonotype was counted only a few times. This chain uses TRBV7-3 with TRBJ2-3, with TRBD2 matching 10 bases. The CDR3 runs 15 residues. With 2 bases clipped from V and 5 bases from J, the junction kept 4 bases outside the gene matches. The germline V gene has CDR1 SGHTA and CDR2 FQGTGA. The CDR3 DNA follows: TGTGCCAGCAGCTTACTAGCGGGGGAACGAGATACGCAGTATTTT. Residues: CASSLLAGERDTQYF.

The rearrangement uses TRBV7-3 and TRBJ2-1; the D is unclear. Germline CDR1 and CDR2: SGHTA and FQGTGA. V was pared by 4 bases and J by 9 bases, with 16 bases between. The CDR3 covers 14 residues. Written as DNA, the CDR3 is TGTGCCAGCAGCTCGTATCGGACGACGGCTGAGCAGTTCTTC. Translating it yields CASSSYRTTAEQFF.